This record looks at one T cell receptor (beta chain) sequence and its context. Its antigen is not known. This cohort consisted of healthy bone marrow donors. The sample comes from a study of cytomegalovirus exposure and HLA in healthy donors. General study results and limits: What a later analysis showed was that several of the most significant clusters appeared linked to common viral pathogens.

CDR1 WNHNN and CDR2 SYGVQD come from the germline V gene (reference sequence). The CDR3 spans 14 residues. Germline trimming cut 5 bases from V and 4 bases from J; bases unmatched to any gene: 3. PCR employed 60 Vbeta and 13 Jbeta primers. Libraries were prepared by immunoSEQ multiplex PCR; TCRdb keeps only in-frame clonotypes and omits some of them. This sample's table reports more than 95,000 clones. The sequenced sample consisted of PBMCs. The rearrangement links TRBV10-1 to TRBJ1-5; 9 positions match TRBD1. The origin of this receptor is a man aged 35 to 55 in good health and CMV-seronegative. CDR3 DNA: TGCGCCAGCAGTTCCGGGACAGGGAATCAGCCCCAGCATTTT. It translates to CASSSGTGNQPQHF.